The sequence of this TCR beta chain was determined in a study of radiotherapy plus CTLA-4 blockade in lung cancer. The protocol was immunoSEQ multiplex PCR, while the TCRdb copy is restricted to in-frame clones and leaves out a portion. The sample has about 36,000 clones, approximately 77% seen once. Germline loops: CDR1 KGHSH, CDR2 LQKENI. This CDR3 has 17 amino acids. V dropped 0 bases and J dropped 6; count of bases not matched to a gene: 8. This sequence was found in a human donor with non-small cell lung cancer who had stable disease on radiotherapy plus ipilimumab. V and J are TRBV18 and TRBJ2-2; 9 bases line up with TRBD1. Sequencing was performed on peripheral blood, taken from a patient treated with radiotherapy plus ipilimumab. The CDR3 sequence: CASSPPGRQGVAGELFF. The CDR3 bases are TGTGCCAGCTCACCACCGGGGAGACAGGGGGTCGCCGGGGAGCTGTTTTTT.